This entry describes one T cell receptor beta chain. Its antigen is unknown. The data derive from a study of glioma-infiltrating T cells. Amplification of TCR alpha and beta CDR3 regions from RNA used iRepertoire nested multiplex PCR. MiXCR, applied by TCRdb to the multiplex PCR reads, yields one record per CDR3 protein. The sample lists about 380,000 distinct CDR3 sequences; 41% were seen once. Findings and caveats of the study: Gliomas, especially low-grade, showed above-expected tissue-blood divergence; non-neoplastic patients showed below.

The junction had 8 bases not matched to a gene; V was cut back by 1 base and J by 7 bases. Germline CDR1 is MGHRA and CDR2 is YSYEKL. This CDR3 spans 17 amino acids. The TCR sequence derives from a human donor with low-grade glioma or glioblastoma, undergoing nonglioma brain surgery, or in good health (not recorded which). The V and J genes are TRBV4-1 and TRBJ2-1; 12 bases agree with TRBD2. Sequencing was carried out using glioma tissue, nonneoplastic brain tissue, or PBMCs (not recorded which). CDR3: CASSQGGWTSGTNEQFF. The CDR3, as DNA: TGCGCCAGCAGCCAAGGGGGCTGGACTAGCGGGACTAATGAGCAGTTCTTC.